Following are 19 T cell receptor beta chains from one sample sequenced in a study of cytomegalovirus exposure and HLA in healthy donors. Primers for the PCR totalled 60 Vbeta and 13 Jbeta. Here immunoSEQ multiplex PCR was the method, and the copy in TCRdb shows in-frame clones only, minus some. The sample carries approximately 89,000 clones, roughly 76% recorded once. Material for sequencing was PBMCs. The receptors were sampled from a male donor in good health and CMV-seronegative.

CDR3 residues: CASSSQGRRTEAFF. The DNA for the CDR3 is TGTGCCAGCAGCTCACAGGGTCGGAGGACTGAAGCTTTCTTT. This chain links TRBV7-2 with TRBJ1-1; TRBD1 might be the D (6 bases). V was pared by 4 bases and J by 5 bases, with 14 bases between. The CDR3 is 14 amino acids. Germline CDR1 SGHTA, CDR2 FQGNSA.

CDR3 residues: CASSTDGTGNEKLFF. CDR3 nucleotide sequence: TGTGCCAGCAGTACGGACGGGACAGGGAATGAAAAACTGTTTTTT. The genes are TRBV9 and TRBJ1-4; 9 bases fit TRBD1. Germline V CDR1 and CDR2: SGDLS, YYNGEE. This CDR3 has 15 residues. V trimming: 5 bases; J trimming: 5 bases; junction bases outside the gene matches: 7.

The chain employs TRBV7-9 and TRBJ2-3; D not resolved. The germline CDR1 and CDR2 sequences are SEHNR and FQNEAQ (reference sequence). Trimming left V 4 bases short and J 3 bases short, with 8 bases between. This CDR3 is 13 amino acids long. CDR3 in amino acids: CASSWAETDTQYF. In DNA form, the CDR3 reads TGTGCCAGCAGCTGGGCAGAGACAGATACGCAGTATTTT.

The chain combines TRBV6-1 with TRBJ2-7; D is possibly TRBD1 (6 bases). CDR1 MNHNS and CDR2 SASEGT come from the germline V gene. Trimming took off 6 bases at V and 6 bases at J, with 12 bases between the two ends. This CDR3 contains 12 residues. CDR3 loop: CASRITGFEQYF. The DNA of the CDR3 is TGTGCCAGCAGGATCACAGGGTTCGAGCAGTACTTC.

The gene calls are TRBV15 and TRBJ2-5, with TRBD2 matching 11 bases. V shed 2 bases and J 3 bases; nucleotides not matched to a gene: 5. The CDR3 is made up of 16 amino acids. Germline V lookup: CDR1 LNHNV, CDR2 YYDKDF (reference sequence). The CDR3 nucleotides are TGTGCCACCAGCAGACCCTTACTAGCGGGGGAAGAGACCCAGTACTTC. Translated: CATSRPLLAGEETQYF.

V gene TRBV4-1 combines with J gene TRBJ2-3, with a possible D match to TRBD1 (6 bases). V gave up 2 bases and J gave up 4 bases, with 10 bases separating them. CDR3 length equals 14 residues. Germline values: CDR1 MGHRA, CDR2 YSYEKL. This chain's CDR3 is CASSQLQGPDTQYF. The CDR3 DNA follows: TGCGCCAGCAGCCAACTTCAGGGGCCAGATACGCAGTATTTT.

The chain joins TRBV5-5 to TRBJ1-5; 9 nucleotides agree with TRBD1. The CDR3 contains 18 residues. With 4 bases clipped from V and 0 bases from J, the junction kept 11 bases outside the gene matches. CDR1 is SGHKS and CDR2 is YYEKEE in the germline V gene (reference sequence). The CDR3 region is CASSQTTGGANSNQPQHF. In DNA form, the CDR3 reads TGTGCCAGCAGCCAAACCACAGGGGGCGCGAATAGCAATCAGCCCCAGCATTTT.

This clone was detected only a few times. V usage is TRBV6-5 and J usage is TRBJ1-6; D may be TRBD1 (6 bases). CDR3 length: 13 residues. Trimming pared 7 bases from V and 7 bases from J, leaving 11 bases between. Germline V CDR1 and CDR2: MNHEY, SVGAGI. The CDR3 sequence is CASTYRENSPLHF. The DNA for the CDR3 is TGTGCCAGCACGTACAGGGAGAATTCACCCCTCCACTTT.

CDR3 amino acids: CASSLAGQGRNEQFF. Written as DNA, the CDR3 is TGTGCCAGCAGCTTAGCGGGACAGGGTCGGAATGAGCAGTTCTTC. The chain has TRBV7-9 and TRBJ2-1; 9 bases fit TRBD1. The CDR3 sequence is 15 residues long. The trim removed 0 bases at V and 7 bases at J, leaving 4 bases unmatched. The germline CDR1 and CDR2 sequences are SEHNR and FQNEAQ (reference sequence).

In its sample, this clone was seen a few times. The chain uses TRBV5-4 and TRBJ2-5, with TRBD1 matching over 10 bases. V was pared by 4 bases and J by 5 bases, with 8 bases of the junction left unmatched. Germline values: CDR1 SGHNT, CDR2 YYREEE (reference sequence). The CDR3 loop spans 15 amino acids. CDR3 amino acids: CASSRTTGGGETQYF. CDR3 coding DNA: TGTGCCAGCAGCCGTACGACAGGGGGCGGGGAGACCCAGTACTTC.

This rearrangement joins TRBV5-1 to TRBJ1-1; D gene uncertain. The CDR3 contains 16 residues. Germline V gene lookup returns CDR1 SGHRS and CDR2 YFSETQ. Trimming cost V 0 bases and J 0 bases, with 12 bases left between them. The CDR3 protein is CASSLGPDTMNTEAFF. The CDR3 coding sequence is TGCGCCAGCAGCTTGGGTCCAGATACGATGAACACTGAAGCTTTCTTT.

This chain links TRBV9 with TRBJ2-1, with TRBD2 matching over 8 bases. CDR1 is SGDLS and CDR2 is YYNGEE in the germline V gene. V lost 7 bases to trimming and J lost 8 bases; unmatched junction nucleotides: 11. The CDR3 covers 14 residues. The CDR3 DNA reads as TGTGCCAGCGCTCAAACGGGAGGGGCTCATGAGCAGTTCTTC. It encodes CASAQTGGAHEQFF.

The chain combines TRBV10-3 with TRBJ2-7; tentatively, D is TRBD2 (6 bases). The V and J ends lost 3 bases and 2 bases respectively, with 14 bases between them. The CDR3 has 15 residues. Germline-derived CDR1 and CDR2 are ENHRY and SYGVKD. The CDR3 sequence is CAISDPGSLPYEQYF. The CDR3 DNA follows: TGTGCCATCAGTGACCCCGGGAGTCTCCCCTACGAGCAGTACTTC.

J is TRBJ1-1 and V is TRBV19; TRBD1 agrees at 9 bases. Unmatched junction bases numbered 11, after V lost 3 bases and J lost 0 bases. The CDR3 has 18 amino acids. CDR1 LNHDA and CDR2 SQIVND come from the germline V gene (reference sequence). CDR3 amino acids: CASSIRQGGNSMNTEAFF. The CDR3 DNA sequence: TGTGCCAGTAGTATCAGACAGGGGGGAAACAGTATGAACACTGAAGCTTTCTTT.

The V and J genes are TRBV28 and TRBJ1-1, with 8 bases that match TRBD1. The V segment lost 7 bases and the J segment 1 base; nucleotides outside the gene matches: 5. Per the germline V gene, CDR1 is MDHEN and CDR2 is SYDVKM. The CDR3 loop spans 14 amino acids. This chain's CDR3 is CASTNRGSNTEAFF. The CDR3 DNA follows: TGTGCCAGCACAAACAGGGGGTCGAACACTGAAGCTTTCTTT.

This chain links TRBV7-2 with TRBJ2-7, with 11 bases lining up with TRBD2. The CDR3 sequence is 15 residues long. CDR1 and CDR2 (germline): SGHTA, FQGNSA. V trimming: 0 bases; J trimming: 3 bases; junction bases outside the gene matches: 1. The CDR3 nucleotides are TGTGCCAGCAGCTTAGCTAGCGGGGGGGGCTACGAGCAGTACTTC. Its protein product is CASSLASGGGYEQYF.

Only one count was recorded for this clone. The junction departs from germline at one end; a sequencing error may be responsible. The rearrangement uses TRBV10-3 and TRBJ2-7; 15 bases are shared with TRBD2. The CDR3 has 15 amino acids. Germline-derived CDR1 and CDR2 are ENHRY and SYGVKD. The CDR3 DNA reads TGTGCCATCAGGGGGACTAGCGGGAGGACGAACGAGCAGTATTTC. It encodes CAIRGTSGRTNEQYF.

This chain links TRBV4-3 with TRBJ1-4; 8 positions agree with TRBD1. The V segment lost 3 bases and the J segment 4 bases; nucleotides outside the gene matches: 7. Germline CDR1 reads LGHNA; CDR2 reads YSLEER. This CDR3 is built from 16 residues. The CDR3 protein is CASSHYTTGVNEKLFF. For the CDR3, the DNA is TGCGCCAGCAGCCATTATACGACAGGGGTTAATGAAAAACTGTTTTTT.

The chain combines TRBV6-1 with TRBJ1-5; no firm D call. The CDR3 is 14 residues long. Germline CDR1 MNHNS, CDR2 SASEGT. V dropped 6 bases and J dropped 9 bases, with 18 bases sitting between them. Here the CDR3 reads CASRVPMGSWPQHF. The DNA for the CDR3 is TGTGCCAGCAGGGTCCCTATGGGTAGCTGGCCCCAGCATTTT.